This T cell receptor (beta chain) was sequenced during a study of cytomegalovirus exposure and HLA in healthy donors. On this clone: Its specificity is not known.

These donors counted as nominally healthy when sampled, but unrecorded immune exposures were likely. The primer mix had 60 Vbeta and 13 Jbeta primers. Original data processing: As a later analysis found, there were 70 million to 100 million unique TCR beta chains, of which approximately 10 million were shared. Profiled with immunoSEQ multiplex PCR; TCRdb holds only in-frame clones, not every one. V, J and clone size are those of that table, while D and trimming were read from the DNA. The repertoire shows more than 130,000 clones; the top ten hold 2% to 3%. Findings and limits, study-wide: Within an earlier analysis, most TCR beta V segments proved productive either about 90% or about 30% of the time. 150 or so TCR beta chains were listed as cytomegalovirus-associated.

The sequenced material came from PBMCs. This sequence originates from a man aged 40-49 years in good health and CMV-seronegative.

CDR3 nucleotide sequence: TGTGCCAGTAGTATACCGAGTGCAACTAATGAAAAACTGTTTTTT. Encoded protein: CASSIPSATNEKLFF. The rearrangement uses TRBV19 and TRBJ1-4; D call uncertain. Per germline, CDR1 LNHDA and CDR2 SQIVND (reference sequence). With 2 bases removed from V and 0 bases from J, the gap between germline ends came to 7 bases. This CDR3 has 15 amino acids.